This section outlines one TCR beta chain sequence together with its context. What this receptor recognizes is not known. Base qualities are missing; no much larger clone stands one base away. This sample was taken from a study of Graves' ophthalmopathy and Graves' hyperthyroidism (dated by TCRdb to 2017 to 2018). Study-level background: Peripheral blood was collected at initial diagnosis, before any treatment. A discovery set of 100 patients (roughly 43 ophthalmopathy, 57 stable hyperthyroidism) was enrolled to explore V-J signatures distinguishing ophthalmopathy from hyperthyroidism. The study used signatures of the TCR beta repertoire to tell Graves' ophthalmopathy apart from Graves' hyperthyroidism and to predict which patients would progress to ophthalmopathy. For training and testing, the approximately 97 patients in the discovery cohort were randomly divided in a 7:3 ratio. The independent validation cohort included 20 or so hyperthyroidism patients plus 17 patients who later progressed from hyperthyroidism to ophthalmopathy. In about six hyperthyroidism patients, the T-cell repertoires found in thyroid tissue were compared with those found in blood. After sampling, hyperthyroidism patients received methimazole starting at 30 mg daily, and ophthalmopathy patients received high-dose intravenous methylprednisolone. In total, around 140 blood samples were TCR-sequenced: approximately 42 ophthalmopathy, over 70 hyperthyroidism and some 17 hyperthyroidism-to-ophthalmopathy patients.

TCR beta CDR3 regions were amplified from RNA transcripts for repertoire sequencing. The first round was an RT-PCR using HTBI primers with the Qiagen OneStep RT-PCR kit, and this first round was followed by a second-round multiplex PCR, then size selection and purification. The libraries underwent paired-end sequencing with 100 bp reads on an Illumina HiSeq2000. As for how the authors treated the data: SOAPnuke was used to process the reads, throwing out any read that had adapters, had uncalled bases, had a mean Phred below 15, or lacked an exact constant-primer or identifier match. COPE v1.2.5 was used to merge high-quality paired reads. Each unique nucleotide sequence was treated as a clonotype, and MiTCR v1.1 was used to align the clonotypes to the IMGT TRB V, D and J references. The analysis was limited to V-J combinations with a frequency above 0.0001, which together covered 99% to 99.2% of the repertoires. For each V-J combination, a TCR clonal expansion and chaos score was defined as the ratio of F50 clonal expansion to chaos observed in the TCRdist matrix. Welch's t-statistics and random forest were used to narrow the features down to about a dozen V-J combinations, which were then fed into a naive Bayes classifier. Thyroid-blood repertoire similarity was quantified with the Morisita-Horn index. Through fastp at Q25 and MiXCR, TCRdb rebuilt clones from the public reads, retaining in-frame beta chains. All rows with the same CDR3 protein become a single entry with the most common DNA and genes. These V and J calls derive from TCRdb rather than the authors' analysis. The sample yields about 420,000 distinct CDR3 sequences; 20% to 25% were counted once. The ten largest account for roughly 3% of the sample.

The paper's findings and limits, for the study overall: No statistical method was used to predetermine the sample size, and group allocation was not hidden from the investigators. Most expanded thyroid clonotypes with a frequency above 0.001 also appeared in blood, which suggests that blood repertoires may reflect the immune response in the thyroid. In validation, the model predicted ophthalmopathy progression with less than 71% sensitivity and approximately 75% specificity; some twelve predicted patients were CT-confirmed with GO in a median of 6.5 months. In cross-validation, the 13-signature model distinguished ophthalmopathy from stable hyperthyroidism with 85% to 90% sensitivity and approximately 81% specificity, and in the test set the corresponding values were around 80% and 75%.

The CDR3, cysteine through phenylalanine, is 14 amino acids long. Only the CDR3 region is kept as DNA, spanning 42 bases read in frame from base 1. Trimming at the junction amounts to 4 bases on V and 2 bases on J, and the germline ends lie 11 bases apart. Sequences MNHNS (CDR1) and SASEGT (CDR2) are obtained from the germline V gene. Stable hyperthyroidism was defined as no progression to ophthalmopathy within 18 months of follow-up. Hyperthyroidism patients were newly diagnosed, with disease duration under 2 months, and aged 18 to 65 years. Patients with other autoimmune diseases, uncontrolled infections, pregnancy or lactation were excluded from the study. Clinical symptoms, serum thyroxine, TRAb, thyroid ultrasound and orbital computed tomography were used for diagnosis. PBMCs were isolated from approximately 10 ml of fresh peripheral blood by Ficoll-Paque density gradient centrifugation. Total RNA was extracted with Trizol reagent and quality-checked on an Agilent 2100 Bioanalyzer.

The sequence was obtained from a woman aged 18-29 years with stable Graves' hyperthyroidism. Donor details come from another sample of the same person, matched by shared clones. Recombination joined TRBV6-1 with TRBJ1-1; the D gene is perhaps TRBD1, from 5 matching bases. Sequenced sample: peripheral blood. The sequenced DNA: TGTGCCAGCAGTGTCTACAGGCCAAACACTGAAGCTTTCTTT. This is translated as CASSVYRPNTEAFF.